This T cell receptor (beta chain) was observed in a study of blood T cell repertoires in COVID-19 (TCRdb year 2020). General notes on the study: The collaborator samples originated in the United States, Italy and Spain and spanned the acute and convalescent phases of COVID-19. Deeply sampled blood TCRbeta repertoires from subjects exposed to, actively infected with, or recovered from COVID-19 were included in the dataset. The repertoires were released in a freely available public database meant as a resource for research on the immune response to SARS-CoV-2. The material from the prospective study consisted of cDNA or gDNA derived from T cells, B-cell-depleted T cells, or PBMCs. The samples were drawn from the first 160 participants of the ongoing ImmuneRACE study and from 1,254 subjects provided by 6 global collaborators. Sample metadata almost always included a de-identified subject ID, COVID-19 status, age in years and sex. HLA class I and class II types, where available, came from metadata supplied by the sample provider rather than from assay-based typing.

TCRbeta CDR3 regions were amplified from genomic DNA by means of the immunoSEQ Assay, a bias-controlled multiplex PCR. Per the original workflow: Within the assay, amplification of reference gene primers was used to estimate how many nucleated cells each sample contained. Sequence reads were collapsed and filtered to measure the absolute abundance of every unique TCRbeta CDR3 rearrangement. For each sample, productive Simpson clonality was calculated as the square root of Simpson's diversity index across productive rearrangements. TCRdb obtained this table from immuneACCESS and retained in-frame rearrangements with V and J assigned. These tables miss some clones; where compared with another copy, unresolved V genes account for less than half of the shortfall, and the remainder is unexplained. For V, J and clone size, that table is used; D and trimming come from the DNA. The sample table shows about 80,000 clones, and around 92% are seen once. The ten most abundant clones make up roughly 2% of the sample.

Paper-wide results and their limitations: Clinical and demographic metadata were provided uncurated, with the amount varying by source and participant.

Of note for this clone: There is no known antigen for this receptor. One base away there is no much larger clone; base qualities are not given.

CDR1 MGHDK and CDR2 SYGVNS were looked up in the germline V gene. Including cysteine and phenylalanine, the CDR3 has 12 amino acids. The retained sequence is limited to the CDR3, 36 bases, with the frame set at the first base. V is pruned by 10 bases and J by 3 bases, leaving 5 bases of the junction without a gene match. The collaborating institutions used their own protocols to collect whole blood in K2EDTA tubes. For TCRbeta analysis, collaborators shipped samples as frozen whole blood, isolated PBMCs, or DNA extracted from either of those sample types. This clonotype was obtained from a woman between 45 and 65 years old in a cohort sampled during active COVID-19. The rearranged segments are TRBV25-1 and TRBJ2-7; 8 bases in between match TRBD1. Sequenced: peripheral blood. The DNA sequence is given as TGTGCCACCTCGGACAGGGACTACGAGCAGTACTTC. It translates as CATSDRDYEQYF.